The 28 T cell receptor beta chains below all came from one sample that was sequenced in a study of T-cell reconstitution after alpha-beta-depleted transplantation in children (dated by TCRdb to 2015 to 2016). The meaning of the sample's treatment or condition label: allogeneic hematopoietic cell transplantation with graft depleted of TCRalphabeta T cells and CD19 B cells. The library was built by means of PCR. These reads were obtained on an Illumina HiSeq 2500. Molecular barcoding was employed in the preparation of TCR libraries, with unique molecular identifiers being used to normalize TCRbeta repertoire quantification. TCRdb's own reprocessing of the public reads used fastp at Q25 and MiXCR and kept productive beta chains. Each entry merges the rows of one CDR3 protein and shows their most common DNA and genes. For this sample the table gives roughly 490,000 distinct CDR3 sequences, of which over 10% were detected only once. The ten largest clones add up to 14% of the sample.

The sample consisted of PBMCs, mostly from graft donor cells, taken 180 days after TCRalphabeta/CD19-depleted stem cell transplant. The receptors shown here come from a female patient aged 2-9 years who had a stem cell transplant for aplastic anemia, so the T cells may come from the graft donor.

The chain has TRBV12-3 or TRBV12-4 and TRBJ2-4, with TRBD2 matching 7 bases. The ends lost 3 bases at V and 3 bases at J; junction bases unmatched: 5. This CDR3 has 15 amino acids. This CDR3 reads CASSFGGRGKNIQYF. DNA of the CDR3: TGTGCCAGCAGTTTTGGCGGGAGAGGCAAAAACATTCAGTACTTC.

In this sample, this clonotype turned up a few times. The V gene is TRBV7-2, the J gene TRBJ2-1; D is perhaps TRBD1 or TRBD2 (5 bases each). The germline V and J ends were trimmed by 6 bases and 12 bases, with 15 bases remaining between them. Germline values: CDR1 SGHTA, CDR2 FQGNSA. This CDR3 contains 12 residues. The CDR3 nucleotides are TGTGCCAGCAGTTGGGACGGTCCAGTGCAGTTCTTC. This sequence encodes CASSWDGPVQFF.

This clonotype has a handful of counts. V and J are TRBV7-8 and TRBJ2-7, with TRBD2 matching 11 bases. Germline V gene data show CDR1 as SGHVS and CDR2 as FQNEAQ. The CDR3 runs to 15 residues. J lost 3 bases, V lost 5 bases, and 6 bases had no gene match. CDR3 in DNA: TGTGCCAGCAGCACACAAGGGACTAGCGGCTACGAGCAGTACTTC. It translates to CASSTQGTSGYEQYF.

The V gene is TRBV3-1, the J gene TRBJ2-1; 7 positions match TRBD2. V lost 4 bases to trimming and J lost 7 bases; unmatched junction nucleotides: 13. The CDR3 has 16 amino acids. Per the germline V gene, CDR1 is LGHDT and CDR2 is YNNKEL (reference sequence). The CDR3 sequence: CASSLSGKGIGNEQFF. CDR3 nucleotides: TGTGCCAGCAGCCTAAGCGGGAAGGGAATTGGGAATGAGCAGTTCTTC.

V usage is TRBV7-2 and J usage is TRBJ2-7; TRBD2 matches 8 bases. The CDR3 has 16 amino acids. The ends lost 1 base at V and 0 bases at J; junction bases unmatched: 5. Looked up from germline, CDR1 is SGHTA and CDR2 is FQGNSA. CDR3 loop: CASSLVLADSSYEQYF. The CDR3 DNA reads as TGTGCCAGCAGCTTAGTACTAGCGGACAGCTCCTACGAGCAGTACTTC. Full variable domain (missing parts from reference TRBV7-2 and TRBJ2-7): GAGVSQSPSNKVTEKGKDVELRCDPISGHTALYWYRQSLGQGLEFLIYFQGNSAPDKSGLPSDRFSAERTGGSVSTLTIQRTQQEDSAVYLCASSLVLADSSYEQYFGPGTRLTVT.

In nucleotides, the CDR3 is TGTGCCAGCAGTTTTGGTGGGGAAGGCTACACCTTC. Residues: CASSFGGEGYTF. The genes are TRBV28 and TRBJ1-2; D is unresolved. Trimming cost V 3 bases and J 8 bases, with 10 bases left between them. From germline, CDR1 is MDHEN and CDR2 SYDVKM. The CDR3 extends over 12 amino acids.

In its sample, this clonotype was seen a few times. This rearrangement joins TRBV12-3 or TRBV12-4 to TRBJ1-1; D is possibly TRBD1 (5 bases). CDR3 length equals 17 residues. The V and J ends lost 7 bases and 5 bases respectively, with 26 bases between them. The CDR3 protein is CASIPGDPARGVTEAFF. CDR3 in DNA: TGTGCCAGCATCCCCGGGGATCCGGCGCGGGGGGTGACTGAAGCTTTCTTT.

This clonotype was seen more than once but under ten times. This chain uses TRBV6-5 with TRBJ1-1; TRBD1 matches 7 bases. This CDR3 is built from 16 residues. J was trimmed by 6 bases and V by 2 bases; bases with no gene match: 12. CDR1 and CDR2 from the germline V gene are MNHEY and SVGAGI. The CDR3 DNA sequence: TGTGCCAGCAGTTACCAAACTACCCGACAGGGTTCTGAAGCTTTCTTT. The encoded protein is CASSYQTTRQGSEAFF.

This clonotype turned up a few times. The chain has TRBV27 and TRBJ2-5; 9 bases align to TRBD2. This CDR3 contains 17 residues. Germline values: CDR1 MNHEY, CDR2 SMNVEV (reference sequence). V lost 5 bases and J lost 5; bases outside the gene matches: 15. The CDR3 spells CASSAGGRASWGETQYF. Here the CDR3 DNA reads TGTGCCAGCAGTGCCGGCGGGAGGGCCTCGTGGGGTGAGACCCAGTACTTC.

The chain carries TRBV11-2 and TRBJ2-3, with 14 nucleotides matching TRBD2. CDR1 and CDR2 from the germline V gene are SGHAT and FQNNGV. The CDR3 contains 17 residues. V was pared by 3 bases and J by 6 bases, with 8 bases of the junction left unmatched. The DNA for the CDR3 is TGTGCCAGCAGCTTGGGGACTAGCGGGAGAAATGGGGATACGCAGTATTTT. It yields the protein CASSLGTSGRNGDTQYF.

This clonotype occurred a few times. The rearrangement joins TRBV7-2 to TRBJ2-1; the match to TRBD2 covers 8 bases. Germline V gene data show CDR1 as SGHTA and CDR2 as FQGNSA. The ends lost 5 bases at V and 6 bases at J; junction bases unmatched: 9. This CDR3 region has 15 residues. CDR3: CASSASPGLVNEQFF. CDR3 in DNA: TGTGCCAGCAGCGCAAGCCCGGGACTAGTCAATGAGCAGTTCTTC.

CDR3: CATSRVGLMNTEAFF. Here the CDR3 DNA reads TGTGCCACCAGCAGAGTGGGACTGATGAACACTGAAGCTTTCTTT. This rearrangement joins TRBV15 to TRBJ1-1; a possible D gene is TRBD1 (5 bases). The ends were cut back, 1 base at V and 0 bases at J, with 9 bases in the middle. The CDR3 is 15 amino acids. The germline V gene has CDR1 LNHNV and CDR2 YYDKDF (reference sequence).

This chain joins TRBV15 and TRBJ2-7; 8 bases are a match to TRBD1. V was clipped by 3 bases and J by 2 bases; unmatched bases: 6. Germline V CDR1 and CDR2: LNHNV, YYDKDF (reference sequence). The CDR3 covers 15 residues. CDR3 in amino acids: CATSREQGGAYEQYV. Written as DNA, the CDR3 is TGTGCCACCAGCAGGGAACAGGGGGGAGCCTACGAGCAGTACGTC.

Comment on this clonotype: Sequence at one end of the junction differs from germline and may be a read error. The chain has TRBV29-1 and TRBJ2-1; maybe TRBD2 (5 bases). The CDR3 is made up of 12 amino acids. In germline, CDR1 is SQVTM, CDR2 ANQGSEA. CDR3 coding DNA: TGCAGCGTTGATGCTGGGGAGAGCGTCCACGCCTTC. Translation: CSVDAGESVHAF.

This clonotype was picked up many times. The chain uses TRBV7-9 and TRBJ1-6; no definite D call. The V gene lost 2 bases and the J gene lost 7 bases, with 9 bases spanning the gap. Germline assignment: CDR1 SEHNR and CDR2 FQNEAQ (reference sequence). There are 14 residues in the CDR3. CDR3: CASSLSAGNSPLHF. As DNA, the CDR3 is TGTGCCAGCAGCTTATCGGCGGGAAATTCACCCCTCCACTTT. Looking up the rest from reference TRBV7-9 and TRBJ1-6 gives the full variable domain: DTGVSQNPRHKITKRGQNVTFRCDPISEHNRLYWYRQTLGQGPEFLTYFQNEAQLEKSRLLSDRFSAERPKGSFSTLEIQRTEQGDSAMYLCASSLSAGNSPLHFGNGTRLTVT.

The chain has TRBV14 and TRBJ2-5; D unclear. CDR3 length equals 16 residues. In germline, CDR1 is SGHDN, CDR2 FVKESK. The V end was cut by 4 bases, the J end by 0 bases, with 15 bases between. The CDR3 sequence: CASSPLGRVNQETQYF. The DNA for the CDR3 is TGTGCCAGCAGCCCCCTAGGACGGGTGAACCAAGAGACCCAGTACTTC.

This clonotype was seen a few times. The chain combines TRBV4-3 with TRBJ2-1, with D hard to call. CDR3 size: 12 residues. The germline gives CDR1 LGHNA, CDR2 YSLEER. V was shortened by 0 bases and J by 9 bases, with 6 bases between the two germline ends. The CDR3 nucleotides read TGCGCCAGCAGCCAAGATCTGGTTGAGCAGTTCTTC. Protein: CASSQDLVEQFF.

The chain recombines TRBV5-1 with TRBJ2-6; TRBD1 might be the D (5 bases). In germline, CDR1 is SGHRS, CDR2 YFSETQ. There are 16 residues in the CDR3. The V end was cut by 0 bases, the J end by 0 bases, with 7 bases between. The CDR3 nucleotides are TGCGCCAGCAGCTTGGACAGGTTCTCTGGGGCCAACGTCCTGACTTTC. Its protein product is CASSLDRFSGANVLTF.

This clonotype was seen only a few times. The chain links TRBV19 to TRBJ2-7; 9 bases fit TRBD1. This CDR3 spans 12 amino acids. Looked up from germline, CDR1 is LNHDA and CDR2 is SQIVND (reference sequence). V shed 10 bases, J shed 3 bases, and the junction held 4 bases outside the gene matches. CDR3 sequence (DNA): TGTGCCACCCGGGACAGGGACTACGAGCAGTACTTC. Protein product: CATRDRDYEQYF. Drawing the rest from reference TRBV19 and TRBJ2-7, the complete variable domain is DGGITQSPKYLFRKEGQNVTLSCEQNLNHDAMYWYRQDPGQGLRLIYYSQIVNDFQKGDIAEGYSVSREKKESFPLTVTSAQKNPTAFYLCATRDRDYEQYFGPGTRLTVT.

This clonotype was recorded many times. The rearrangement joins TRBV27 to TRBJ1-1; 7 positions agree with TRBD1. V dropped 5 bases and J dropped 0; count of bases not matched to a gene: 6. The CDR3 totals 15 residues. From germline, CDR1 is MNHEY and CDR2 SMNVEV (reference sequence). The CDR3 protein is CASSTLGTVNTEAFF. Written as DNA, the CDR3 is TGTGCCAGCAGTACCCTTGGGACAGTGAACACTGAAGCTTTCTTT.

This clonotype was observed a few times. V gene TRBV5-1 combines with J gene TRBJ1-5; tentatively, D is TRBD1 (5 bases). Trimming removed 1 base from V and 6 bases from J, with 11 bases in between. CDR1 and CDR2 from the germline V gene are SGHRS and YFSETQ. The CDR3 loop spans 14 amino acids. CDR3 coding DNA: TGCGCCAGCAGCTTGCGGTTGGGGCTTCAGCCCCAGCATTTT. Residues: CASSLRLGLQPQHF.

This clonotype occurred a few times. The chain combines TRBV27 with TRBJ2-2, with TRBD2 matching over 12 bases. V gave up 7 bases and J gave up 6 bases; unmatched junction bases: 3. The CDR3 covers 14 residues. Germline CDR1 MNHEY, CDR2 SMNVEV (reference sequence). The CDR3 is CASKLAGGPGELFF. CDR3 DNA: TGTGCCAGCAAGCTAGCGGGAGGGCCCGGGGAGCTGTTTTTT.

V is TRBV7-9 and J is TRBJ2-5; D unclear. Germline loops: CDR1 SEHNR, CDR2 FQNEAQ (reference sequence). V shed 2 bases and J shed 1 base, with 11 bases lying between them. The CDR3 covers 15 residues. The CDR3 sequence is CASSLTTHLQETQYF. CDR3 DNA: TGTGCCAGCAGCTTAACTACACATCTCCAAGAGACCCAGTACTTC.

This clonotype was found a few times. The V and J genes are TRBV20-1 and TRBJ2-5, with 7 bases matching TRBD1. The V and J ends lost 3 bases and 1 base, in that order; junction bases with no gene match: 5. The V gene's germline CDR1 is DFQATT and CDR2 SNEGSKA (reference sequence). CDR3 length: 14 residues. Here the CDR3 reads CSASDRTGQETQYF. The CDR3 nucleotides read TGCAGTGCTAGTGATCGGACAGGCCAAGAGACCCAGTACTTC.

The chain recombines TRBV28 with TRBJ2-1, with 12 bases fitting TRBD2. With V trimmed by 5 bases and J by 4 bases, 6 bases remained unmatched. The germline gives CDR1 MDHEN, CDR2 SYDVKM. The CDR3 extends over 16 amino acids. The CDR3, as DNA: TGTGCCAGCAGTCCAGGACTAGCGGGAACTTACAATGAGCAGTTCTTC. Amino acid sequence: CASSPGLAGTYNEQFF.

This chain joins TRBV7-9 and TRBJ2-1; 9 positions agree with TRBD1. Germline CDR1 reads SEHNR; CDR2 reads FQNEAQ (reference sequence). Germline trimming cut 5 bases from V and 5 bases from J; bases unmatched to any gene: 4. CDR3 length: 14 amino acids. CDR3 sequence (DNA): TGTGCCAGCAGCGCTCGGGACAGGGACAATGAGCAGTTCTTC. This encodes CASSARDRDNEQFF. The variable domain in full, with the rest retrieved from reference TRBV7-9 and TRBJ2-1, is DTGVSQNPRHKITKRGQNVTFRCDPISEHNRLYWYRQTLGQGPEFLTYFQNEAQLEKSRLLSDRFSAERPKGSFSTLEIQRTEQGDSAMYLCASSARDRDNEQFFGPGTRLTVL.

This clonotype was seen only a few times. This CDR3 reads CASSHGFTDTQYF. Written as DNA, the CDR3 is TGTGCCAGCAGCCACGGTTTTACAGATACGCAGTATTTT. The genes are TRBV14 and TRBJ2-3; no clear D gene. The CDR3 has 13 amino acids. CDR1 is SGHDN and CDR2 is FVKESK in the germline V gene. Trimming shortened V by 3 bases and J by 3 bases, and 7 bases separated the two germline ends.

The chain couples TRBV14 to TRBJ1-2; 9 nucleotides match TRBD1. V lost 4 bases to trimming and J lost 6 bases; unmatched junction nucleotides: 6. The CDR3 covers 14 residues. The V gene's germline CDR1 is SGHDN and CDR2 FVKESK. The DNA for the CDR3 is TGTGCCAGCAGCCGAAACAGGGGGCATGATGGCTACACCTTC. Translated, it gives CASSRNRGHDGYTF.